This T cell receptor beta chain derives from a study of radiation and T cells in renal cell carcinoma. Here immunoSEQ multiplex PCR was the method, and the copy in TCRdb shows in-frame clones only, minus some. Seen here are 150,000 or so clones, 88% observed once, and the top ten hold over 3.5%. The time point denotes: baseline pretreatment blood. Treatment denoted: 15 Gy SBRT to primary tumor, nephrectomy 4 weeks later. Germline V gene sequence: CDR1 MNHEY, CDR2 SMNVEV (reference sequence). After removal of 3 bases from V and 4 bases from J, the junction contained 9 bases not matched to a gene. CDR3 length equals 16 residues.

The material sequenced was blood, taken from a patient whose treatment included radiotherapy and nephrectomy. This TCR was recovered from a woman aged 70-85 years with renal cell carcinoma. This sequence joins TRBV27 and TRBJ2-3, with TRBD2 matching over 8 bases. The CDR3: CASSFRGLALPDTQYF. In DNA, the CDR3 is TGTGCCAGCAGTTTTCGAGGACTAGCTCTACCAGATACGCAGTATTTT.